These 22 T cell receptor beta chains originate from one sample sequenced in a study of vaccination effects on CD4 cells after COVID-19. These TCRs are of unknown antigen specificity. Sequenced by immunoSEQ multiplex PCR; TCRdb stores in-frame clones only, minus some. This table holds approximately 58,000 clones, 65% to 80% found once. Investigators separated out CD4+ T cells once around eleven days of culture had passed. Specimen: CD4+ T cells from PBMCs cultured without peptide, collected before COVID-19 vaccination. The receptors were gathered from a human donor who received a COVID-19 vaccine.

The chain recombines TRBV18 with TRBJ1-1; tentatively, D is TRBD1 (5 bases). The V gene lost 5 bases and the J gene lost 2 bases, with 30 bases spanning the gap. The CDR3 consists of 20 residues. Germline values: CDR1 KGHSH, CDR2 LQKENI. CDR3 protein: CASSTHAPGTVLGVNTEAFF. As DNA, the CDR3 is TGTGCCAGCTCAACTCACGCACCCGGGACGGTCCTTGGGGTTAACACTGAAGCTTTCTTT.

The chain couples TRBV19 to TRBJ1-2, with D possibly TRBD1 on 5 matching bases. The CDR3 has 15 residues. The V gene's germline CDR1 is LNHDA and CDR2 SQIVND (reference sequence). V lost 5 bases and J 1 base, leaving 14 bases between the germline ends. The CDR3 loop reads CASSGTLRGNYGYTF. In DNA form, the CDR3 reads TGTGCCAGTAGTGGAACCCTAAGGGGTAACTATGGCTACACCTTC.

The rearrangement uses TRBV28 and TRBJ1-2, with D possibly being TRBD1 (5 bases). CDR1 MDHEN and CDR2 SYDVKM come from the germline V gene. The CDR3 loop spans 16 amino acids. Between the trimmed V and J ends, which lost 5 bases and 9 bases, there was a span of 25 bases. CDR3 coding DNA: TGTGCCAGCAGTATAAAAACCCCCCGGGGCCTCGGGCGCTACACCTTC. This codes for CASSIKTPRGLGRYTF.

The chain links TRBV6-2 or TRBV6-3 to TRBJ2-5, with 8 bases matching TRBD2. Germline V gives CDR1 MNHEY, CDR2 SVGEGT. This CDR3 spans 18 amino acids. V lost 0 bases and J lost 0; bases outside the gene matches: 9. The CDR3 spells CASSYSRARGGHQETQYF. The CDR3 DNA reads as TGTGCCAGCAGTTACTCGAGAGCTCGGGGGGGACACCAAGAGACCCAGTACTTC.

The J gene is TRBJ1-2, the V gene TRBV12-3 or TRBV12-4, with D uncertain. V gave up 7 bases and J gave up 3 bases, with 12 bases separating them. The CDR3 loop spans 13 amino acids. The DNA for the CDR3 is TGTGCCAGCAAAGCACAGAATTACTATGGCTACACCTTC. Protein sequence: CASKAQNYYGYTF.

The rearrangement links TRBV10-3 to TRBJ2-3; TRBD2 agrees at 12 bases. CDR3 length: 16 residues. Looked up from germline, CDR1 is ENHRY and CDR2 is SYGVKD. V lost 6 bases and J lost 0; bases outside the gene matches: 4. The CDR3 sequence: CAISRGLAGSTDTQYF. The CDR3 DNA reads as TGTGCCATCAGCCGCGGACTAGCGGGGAGCACAGATACGCAGTATTTT.

The J gene is TRBJ2-5, the V gene TRBV2; weak D call: TRBD1 (5 bases). There are 13 residues in the CDR3. V lost 4 bases to trimming and J lost 3 bases, with 9 bases between them. Germline lookup yields CDR1 SNHLY and CDR2 FYNNEI. CDR3 DNA sequence: TGTGCCAGCAGTGTTCGCAGGGAAGAGACCCAGTACTTC. Encoded protein: CASSVRREETQYF.

V and J are TRBV28 and TRBJ2-7; either TRBD1 or TRBD2 may fit D (5 bases each). This CDR3 spans 13 amino acids. Germline-derived CDR1 and CDR2 are MDHEN and SYDVKM. CDR3 in amino acids: CASSFSFGAGWEV. The CDR3 nucleotides are TGTGCCAGCAGTTTTTCTTTTGGGGCAGGGTGGGAGGTC.

With regard to this clone: A read error may produce the germline difference seen at one junction end. J is TRBJ2-3 and V is TRBV10-1, with 14 bases that match TRBD2. The germline gives CDR1 WNHNN, CDR2 SYGVQD (reference sequence). This CDR3 is built from 16 residues. This CDR3 is CASSPGTSGSTYTQYF. The CDR3 DNA reads as TGCGCCAGCAGCCCTGGGACTAGCGGGAGCACATATACGCAGTATTTT.

The chain employs TRBV6-5 and TRBJ1-5; tentative D call: TRBD1 (5 bases). There are 14 residues in the CDR3. CDR1 and CDR2 (germline): MNHEY, SVGAGI. The ends were cut back, 5 bases at V and 3 bases at J, with 11 bases in the middle. For the CDR3, the DNA is TGTGCCAGCAGTCAACAGGCCTACAATCAGCCCCAGCATTTT. It specifies CASSQQAYNQPQHF.

The chain has TRBV9 and TRBJ2-1, with 7 bases aligning to TRBD2. Losses at the gene ends were 0 bases for V and 9 bases for J; bases not matched to a gene: 9. Germline V gene sequence: CDR1 SGDLS, CDR2 YYNGEE. There are 15 residues in the CDR3. The CDR3 bases are TGTGCCAGCAGCGTAGAAATAGGGACTATCGGTGAGCAGTTCTTC. This encodes CASSVEIGTIGEQFF.

This clone was counted only a few times. V is TRBV1 and J is TRBJ2-7; the table's D gene call, TRBD2, was not cross checked with the DNA. TRBV1 counts as a pseudogene. This CDR3 region has 16 residues. The CDR3 nucleotides are TGCACCAGCAGCCAAGAGAAAATAGCGGTTACCTACGAGCAGTACGTC. It specifies CTSSQEKIAVTYEQYV.

J is TRBJ1-5 and V is TRBV5-1; tentative D call: TRBD1 (5 bases). V was pared by 3 bases and J by 2 bases, with 9 bases between. Looked up from germline, CDR1 is SGHRS and CDR2 is YFSETQ. The CDR3 extends over 14 amino acids. The CDR3 protein is CASSSGLGNQPQHF. CDR3 nucleotides: TGCGCCAGCAGCTCAGGGTTGGGCAATCAGCCCCAGCATTTT.

The J gene is TRBJ2-2, the V gene TRBV7-3; D is perhaps TRBD1 (7 bases). The CDR3 is 14 amino acids. The V gene lost 3 bases and the J gene lost 7 bases, with 12 bases spanning the gap. The germline V gene encodes CDR1 SGHTA and CDR2 FQGTGA. This chain's CDR3 is CASSFGRGDGELFF. CDR3 in DNA: TGTGCCAGCAGCTTCGGCAGGGGGGACGGGGAGCTGTTTTTT.

J is TRBJ1-4 and V is TRBV19; D is uncertain. Germline assignment: CDR1 LNHDA and CDR2 SQIVND (reference sequence). V lost 8 bases and J lost 7, with 14 bases in between. The CDR3 sequence is 13 residues long. In DNA form, the CDR3 reads TGTGCCAGTTCAGTACAGCTGCGTGAAAAACTGTTTTTT. It codes for CASSVQLREKLFF.

This clone was picked up one time. The chain joins TRBV3-1 (or the pseudogene TRBV3-2) to TRBJ2-5, with no clear D. Germline assignment: CDR1 LGHDT and CDR2 YNNKEL (reference sequence). The CDR3 has 10 amino acids. V lost 4 bases, J lost 5 bases, and 2 bases lay in between. The CDR3: CASSRETQYF. Written as DNA, the CDR3 is TGTGCCAGCAGCCGGGAGACCCAGTACTTC.

Here the CDR3 DNA reads TGTGCCAGCAGTTTAACCTGGGATTCACCCCTCCACTTT. Amino acid sequence: CASSLTWDSPLHF. This chain links TRBV27 with TRBJ1-6; D unresolved. Germline-derived CDR1 and CDR2 are MNHEY and SMNVEV (reference sequence). The CDR3 covers 13 residues. Trimming shortened V by 2 bases and J by 8 bases, and 7 bases separated the two germline ends.

The rearrangement uses TRBV23-1 and TRBJ1-6; the D is unclear. TRBV23-1 is an ORF, with its function uncertain. CDR3 size: 14 residues. The V end lost 6 bases, the J end lost 0 bases, and 6 bases lay between the germline ends. DNA of the CDR3: TGCGCCAGCAGAGATTGCTCCTATAATTCACCCCTCCACTTT. This codes for CASRDCSYNSPLHF.

Comment on this clone: The sample contains more than one DNA sequence encoding this CDR3. J is TRBJ1-1 and V is TRBV12-3 or TRBV12-4, with D maybe TRBD1 (5 bases). V lost 6 bases and J lost 10, with 12 bases in between. The CDR3 runs to 11 residues. CDR3 region: CASSLRDLAFF. Written as DNA, the CDR3 is TGTGCCAGCAGCCTCCGGGACCTAGCTTTCTTT.

The CDR3 region has the DNA TGTGCCAGCAGCGTAGCTTTGGAAACCTATGGCTACACCTTC. This codes for CASSVALETYGYTF. V gene TRBV9 combines with J gene TRBJ1-2; D gene unclear. V lost 0 bases and J lost 4, with 10 bases in between. CDR3 length: 14 residues. Germline V gene data show CDR1 as SGDLS and CDR2 as YYNGEE.

This clone has just one count. This chain links TRBV3-1 (or the pseudogene TRBV3-2) with TRBJ1-3, with TRBD1 identical over 8 bases. This CDR3 has 15 residues. The ends lost 6 bases at V and 2 bases at J; junction bases unmatched: 6. Germline values: CDR1 LGHDT, CDR2 YNNKEL (reference sequence). The CDR3: CASSRGQGAGNTIYF. The CDR3 coding sequence is TGTGCCAGCAGTCGAGGACAGGGCGCTGGAAACACCATATATTTT.

This clone was picked up a small number of times. The rearrangement uses TRBV24-1 and TRBJ1-1; D remains unclear. The germline V and J ends were trimmed by 0 bases and 4 bases, with 5 bases remaining between them. The CDR3 is 13 residues long. Germline assignment: CDR1 KGHDR and CDR2 SFDVKD. CDR3 sequence reads: CATSDLLGTEAFF. CDR3 DNA sequence: TGTGCCACCAGTGATTTGTTGGGCACTGAAGCTTTCTTT.